This T cell receptor (beta chain) was captured in a study of technical replicates of blood from a handful of donors (dated by TCRdb to about 2017). The library relied on the immunoSEQ multiplex PCR assay. The table comes from immuneACCESS by way of TCRdb, which keeps in-frame sequences with V and J called. Part of the clones is missing from these tables; in studies checked, under half for an unresolved V gene and the rest for unknown reasons. The sample data list some 70,000 clones, and roughly 97% of these were observed just once. The ten biggest clones cover 0.25% to 0.3% of the sample. The CDR3 starts with the cysteine, ends with the phenylalanine, and has 14 residues. Only the CDR3 region is kept as DNA, spanning 42 bases read in frame from base 1. The germline V gene gives CDR1 as ENHRY and CDR2 as SYGVKD. V is pruned by 4 bases and J by 0 bases, leaving 3 bases of the junction without a gene match.

Concerning this clone itself: Its antigen is currently not known. No base quality values were provided; no much bigger clone lies one nucleotide off.

Sample: T cells isolated from PBMCs. The rearrangement combines TRBV10-3 with TRBJ2-7, with 7 bases aligning to TRBD1. This TCR came from a human donor in good health. The CDR3 has the sequence CAISVGQSSYEQYF. The nucleotide sequence reads as follows: TGTGCCATCAGTGTGGGACAGAGCTCCTACGAGCAGTACTTC.